This TCR beta chain appears in the sequencing data of a study of shared clonotypes between healthy human individuals (dated by TCRdb to 2018 to 2020). Context from the whole study: The cohort comprised a couple of women and three men aged 18 to 49 years. Leukapheresis yielded between about 0.85 and 10 billion PBMCs per donor. Per donor, three plates each were used for CD4 naive and CD4 memory, two for CD8 naive, and one for CD8 memory. To estimate repertoire size and how much clonotypes are shared between individuals, the study performed deep sequencing of blood TCR repertoires from a handful of healthy adults. To increase sequencing depth and limit assay-specific biases, TCR repertoire library preparation and sequencing were carried out by different laboratories using diverse techniques.

TCR CDR3 regions were amplified from genomic DNA by multiplex PCR using the deep immunoSEQ assay. Extracted genomic DNA from each cell subset was spread evenly across all wells of several immunoSEQ 96-well plates, with each plate serving as a replicate. For sorted subsets, about 200 ng genomic DNA, equal to about 30,000 T cell genomes, was loaded into each replicate PCR. Purified libraries were measured with a Qubit 3.0 fluorometer, size-checked on a Bioanalyzer 2100, and measured again with the KAPA Library Quantification kit. A separate single-read 150-cycle Illumina NextSeq 550 flow cell was used to sequence each immunoSEQ 96-well plate. The paper's processing steps were these. Because only junctional sequences without quality scores were contained in the immunoSEQ output, filtering matching that applied to full-length reads could not be performed. Sequences were annotated with PyIR, a Python wrapper for IgBLAST v1.9, using IMGT germline references to assign V/J genes and CDR3. Reads were removed for weak V/J assignments (E-value above 1e-6), missing CDR3, stop codons, out-of-frame junctions, or ambiguous translated residues. V3J clonotypes were defined as sequences sharing an identical inferred V gene, J gene, and CDR3 amino acid sequence. To compute the percentage overlap between repertoires, the number of shared unique clonotypes was divided by the size of the smaller repertoire. Repertoire richness was assessed with RTK rarefaction, the Chao1 estimator, and Recon v2.1 estimates of unobserved clonotypes. Generation probabilities for all TCRbeta clonotypes obtained by the gDNA method from a few donors were computed using OLGA. TCRdb carries this immuneACCESS record with in-frame sequences only. Its versions omit some clonotypes, under half of them owing to an unresolved V gene in the studies checked, with the rest unexplained. The V and J calls and clone size are taken from that table; D and trimming were inferred from the DNA. The sample data list just over 2,000,000 clones, and about 95% of these were observed just once. The ten largest clones represent about 1.1% of the sample.

Concerning this clone: The antigen it binds to is not known. Base qualities are not provided; no much larger clone lies one nucleotide away.

The investigation overall reported the following: Even with the large sequencing depth, rarefaction of the sorted-subset datasets indicated that sequencing was incomplete. Based on pairwise subsampling, the degree of clonotype sharing among donors was expected to be affected by sequencing depth. Clonotypes shared by all four sorted-subset donors showed higher generation probabilities than non-shared clonotypes. The genetic and exposure-history diversity represented was limited by the small number of donors. Estimated clonotype richness was generally larger for naive than for memory subsets. Sampling was limited to blood, and TCR repertoires in tissue likely differ from TCR repertoires in blood. Sharing across several donors was observed for roughly 5% of naive CD4, 3% to 3.5% of naive CD8, roughly 2.4% of memory CD4, and over 0.3% of memory CD8 clonotypes.

CD8 naive samples consisted of CD45RO-negative cells that were positively selected for CCR7, yielding a CD45RA+CCR7+ population without TemRA cells. The donors were healthy, HIV-negative adults who had no recently reported acute infections or vaccinations. Every donor was a Caucasian adult living in Nashville, Tennessee, USA. After blood collection by leukapheresis, PBMCs were isolated using Ficoll-Histopaque density gradient centrifugation and then cryopreserved in the vapor phase of liquid nitrogen. Analytical flow cytometry was used to check the purity and quantity of each magnetically sorted T cell population. From each sorted fraction, genomic DNA was isolated and quantified by UV absorbance on a Nanodrop 2000c. The junction carries 13 bases between V and J, which are trimmed by 0 bases and 4 bases respectively. The CDR3 has 16 amino acids, counting the end cysteine and phenylalanine. Only the CDR3 DNA is retained, 48 bases long and in frame from the first base. As encoded in the germline V gene, CDR1 is SGDLS while CDR2 is YYNGEE.

The chain uses TRBV9 and TRBJ1-4, with no reliable assignment of the D segment. Sequencing was carried out using naive CD8+ T cells sorted from blood. The label giving this sample's cell subset or site can be read as: CD45RA+CCR7+. This clonotype was sampled from a man aged 18 to 30 in good health. CDR3 sequence: CASSVAEAGFNEKLFF. The DNA is as follows: TGTGCCAGCAGCGTAGCTGAAGCAGGCTTTAATGAAAAACTGTTTTTT.